Each of the 14 T cell receptor beta chains below was sequenced from the same sample in a study of T-cell reconstitution after alpha-beta-depleted transplantation in children. It was with unique molecular identifiers that the TCRbeta library was prepared. TCRdb reprocessed the PCR reads via MiXCR and lists one record per CDR3 protein. The sample has 85,000 to 120,000 distinct CDR3 sequences; under 9% are singletons. The sequences come from PBMCs, collected before TCRalphabeta/CD19-depleted stem cell transplant. These receptor sequences come from a boy younger than 10 with acute lymphoblastic leukemia, due to receive a stem cell transplant.

This clonotype was seen repeatedly, ten times or more. The V and J genes are TRBV29-1 and TRBJ1-4; D not resolved. The length of the CDR3 is 14 residues. V was cut by 7 bases and J by 0 bases, with 12 bases left in between. Germline V gene data show CDR1 as SQVTM and CDR2 as ANQGSEA. Here the CDR3 DNA reads TGCAGCGCCGGAGGAATCTCAACTAATGAAAAACTGTTTTTT. This sequence encodes CSAGGISTNEKLFF.

This clonotype was detected many times. V and J are TRBV29-1 and TRBJ2-7; TRBD1 matches 7 bases. Germline loops: CDR1 SQVTM, CDR2 ANQGSEA. The CDR3 covers 12 residues. Unmatched junction bases numbered 7, after V lost 7 bases and J lost 4 bases. The CDR3 DNA sequence: TGCAGCGGCCAATTACAGGGGTACGAGCAGTACTTC. Amino acids: CSGQLQGYEQYF.

The V and J genes are TRBV28 and TRBJ1-5, with 11 bases aligning to TRBD1. Germline V gene data show CDR1 as MDHEN and CDR2 as SYDVKM. There are 14 residues in the CDR3. V shed 4 bases, J shed 6 bases, and the junction held 2 bases outside the gene matches. CDR3 sequence: CASSSGQGGQPQHF. CDR3 DNA sequence: TGTGCCAGCAGTTCGGGACAGGGGGGTCAGCCCCAGCATTTT.

The rearrangement uses TRBV20-1 and TRBJ1-6, with D perhaps TRBD1 (6 bases). CDR1 is DFQATT and CDR2 is SNEGSKA in the germline V gene (reference sequence). The ends were cut back, 0 bases at V and 7 bases at J, with 13 bases in the middle. The CDR3 is 15 residues long. The CDR3 loop is CSARDLGGENSPLHF. The CDR3 bases are TGCAGTGCTAGAGATCTGGGGGGCGAGAATTCACCCCTCCACTTT.

This clonotype was observed a few times. This CDR3 reads CASRGGIDQETQYF. CDR3 DNA: TGTGCCAGCAGGGGGGGCATCGATCAAGAGACCCAGTACTTC. J is TRBJ2-5 and V is TRBV5-6; D tentatively fits TRBD1 or TRBD2 (6 bases each). The germline gives CDR1 SGHDT, CDR2 YYEEEE. With 5 bases removed from V and 2 bases from J, the gap between germline ends came to 13 bases. The CDR3 spans 14 residues.

This clonotype was seen many times. The CDR3 nucleotides read TGTGCCAGCAGCCGGGCCGGGGCGCCCCTTTATAGCAATCAGCCCCAGCATTTT. Protein product: CASSRAGAPLYSNQPQHF. This chain connects TRBV28 to TRBJ1-5, with D possibly TRBD1 on 5 matching bases. Germline V gene sequence: CDR1 MDHEN, CDR2 SYDVKM. The CDR3 runs 18 residues. V was pared by 6 bases and J by 0 bases, with 21 bases between.

This clonotype has just a few counts. The chain links TRBV7-2 to TRBJ2-1; maybe TRBD2 (6 bases). Germline V gives CDR1 SGHTA, CDR2 FQGNSA. With 6 bases removed from V and 5 bases from J, the gap between germline ends came to 20 bases. CDR3 size: 16 residues. CDR3 sequence: CASRALLAWEDNEQFF. CDR3 in DNA: TGTGCCAGCAGAGCACTTCTAGCATGGGAGGACAATGAGCAGTTCTTC.

The J gene is TRBJ2-7, the V gene TRBV20-1; 10 bases are a match to TRBD1. The CDR3 contains 13 residues. CDR1 and CDR2 from the germline V gene are DFQATT and SNEGSKA (reference sequence). Trimming took 7 bases from V and 3 from J; bases not matched to a gene: 6. This CDR3 reads CSVDRGLDYEQYF. In DNA form, the CDR3 reads TGCAGTGTCGACAGGGGGCTCGACTACGAGCAGTACTTC.

The chain has TRBV20-1 and TRBJ2-3; the D is unclear. Germline CDR1 is DFQATT and CDR2 is SNEGSKA (reference sequence). The V gene lost 1 base and the J gene lost 2 bases, with 16 bases spanning the gap. This CDR3 has 16 residues. CDR3 bases: TGCAGTGCTAGAGTAGTCGGCTATCAGATCACAGATACGCAGTATTTT. It codes for CSARVVGYQITDTQYF.

This clonotype has more than one count but fewer than ten. This rearrangement joins TRBV20-1 to TRBJ2-3, with D maybe TRBD2 (6 bases). Between the trimmed V and J ends, which lost 0 bases and 5 bases, there was a span of 15 bases. Germline V gives CDR1 DFQATT, CDR2 SNEGSKA (reference sequence). This CDR3 is 15 amino acids long. As DNA, the CDR3 is TGCAGTGCTAGAGATGTTGGGCTAGCGAAAGATACGCAGTATTTT. Translated: CSARDVGLAKDTQYF.

The V call is TRBV10-3, the J call TRBJ1-2; weak D call: TRBD1 (5 bases). CDR3 length equals 15 residues. Deletions cut 5 bases from V and 2 bases from J, with 15 bases between. Per the germline V gene, CDR1 is ENHRY and CDR2 is SYGVKD. CDR3 amino acids: CAISPLRGENYGYTF. DNA for the CDR3: TGTGCCATCAGTCCGTTACGAGGGGAAAACTATGGCTACACCTTC.

This rearrangement joins TRBV20-1 to TRBJ2-5; 8 bases match TRBD1. The CDR3 has 14 residues. The germline V gene has CDR1 DFQATT and CDR2 SNEGSKA (reference sequence). The trim removed 2 bases at V and 5 bases at J, leaving 7 bases unmatched. The CDR3 nucleotides read TGCAGTGCTAGAACGACAGGGGCGCACGAGACCCAGTACTTC. It codes for CSARTTGAHETQYF.

The V and J genes are TRBV11-2 and TRBJ2-5; possibly TRBD1 for D (7 bases). The CDR3 runs 14 residues. Germline CDR1 is SGHAT and CDR2 is FQNNGV. V was trimmed by 4 bases and J by 5 bases, leaving 14 bases between them. CDR3 DNA: TGTGCCAGCAGCTCCATGACAGGGAGGGAGACCCAGTACTTC. It specifies CASSSMTGRETQYF.

The rearrangement links TRBV6-2 or TRBV6-3 to TRBJ1-1; D uncertain. Trimming took 6 bases from V and 10 from J, leaving 18 bases between them. Germline V gene lookup returns CDR1 MNHEY and CDR2 SVGEGT. The CDR3 is 13 residues long. The CDR3 coding sequence is TGTGCCAGCAGCCACCCCCCAGGTAACAGAGCTTTCTTT. This sequence encodes CASSHPPGNRAFF.